This T cell receptor beta chain was identified during a study of CD4 and CD8 cells across lung adenocarcinoma regions. The patients had localized lung adenocarcinoma, a non-small cell subtype. Trimming took off 11 bases at V and 13 bases at J, with 27 bases between the two ends. CDR1 and CDR2 from the germline V gene are SGHTA and FQGNSA. The CDR3 spans 14 residues. Using its own MiXCR run on the PCR reads, TCRdb lists one record per CDR3 protein. The table shows 7,000 or so distinct CDR3 sequences, with around 53% occurring only once. Sequencing was carried out using CD8+ T cells from the center of a lung tumor. J is TRBJ2-4 and V is TRBV7-2; D not certain. This TCR derives from a male donor with lung adenocarcinoma. The CD4 and CD8 labels of this study may be unreliable. The CDR3 region has the DNA TGTGCCGAAACAGCCCTAGGTGCCAAAGATACGCAGTACTTC. Protein: CAETALGAKDTQYF. The full variable domain, completed using reference TRBV7-2 and TRBJ2-4, is GAGVSQSPSNKVTEKGKDVELRCDPISGHTALYWYRQSLGQGLEFLIYFQGNSAPDKSGLPSDRFSAERTGGSVSTLTIQRTQQEDSAVYLCAETALGAKDTQYFGAGTRLSVL.